This T cell receptor beta chain was recorded in a study of T cells in Graves' hyperthyroidism and ophthalmopathy. With V trimmed by 1 base and J by 6 bases, 0 bases remained unmatched. CDR1 is LGHDT and CDR2 is YNNKEL in the germline V gene (reference sequence). The CDR3 contains 15 residues. The table lists this clonotype with many counts. The antigen is undetermined. Findings of the study overall: Onset of ophthalmopathy came a median around 6.5 months after the model predicted it.

The investigators amplified TCR beta CDR3 regions from RNA transcripts. The TCR CDR3 was amplified in a first-round RT-PCR using the HTBI primer set. TCRdb reprocessed the multiplex PCR reads with MiXCR, giving one entry per CDR3 protein. Among around 240,000 distinct CDR3 sequences listed, more than 12% were seen once. J is TRBJ2-2 and V is TRBV3-1, with TRBD2 matching 12 bases. The sequence came from a middle-aged woman with Graves' hyperthyroidism that later progressed to Graves' ophthalmopathy. Sequenced sample: blood. In nucleotides, the CDR3 is TGTGCCAGCAGCCAAGGACTAGCGGGAGCCGGGGAGCTGTTTTTT. Protein sequence: CASSQGLAGAGELFF.